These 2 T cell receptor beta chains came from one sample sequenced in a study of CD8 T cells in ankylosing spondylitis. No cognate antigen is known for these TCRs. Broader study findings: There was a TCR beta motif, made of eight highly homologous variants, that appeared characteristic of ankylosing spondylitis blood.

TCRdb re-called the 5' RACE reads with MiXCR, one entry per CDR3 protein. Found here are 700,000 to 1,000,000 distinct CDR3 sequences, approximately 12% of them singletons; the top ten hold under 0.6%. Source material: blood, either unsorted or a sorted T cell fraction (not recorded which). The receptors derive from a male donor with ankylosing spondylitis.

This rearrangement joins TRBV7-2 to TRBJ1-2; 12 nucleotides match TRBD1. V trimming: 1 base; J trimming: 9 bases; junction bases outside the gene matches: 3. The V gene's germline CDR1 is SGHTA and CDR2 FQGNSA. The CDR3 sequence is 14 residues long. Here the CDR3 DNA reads TGTGCCAGCAGCTTAGGGGACAGGGGGCGAAGCTACACCTTC. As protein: CASSLGDRGRSYTF.

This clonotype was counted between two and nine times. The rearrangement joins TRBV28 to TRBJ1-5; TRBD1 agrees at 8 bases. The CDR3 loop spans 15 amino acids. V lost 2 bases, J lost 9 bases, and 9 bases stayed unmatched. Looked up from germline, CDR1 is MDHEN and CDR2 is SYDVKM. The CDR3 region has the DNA TGTGCCAGCAGTTTAGGGACAGGAGGGTTCCGGCCCCAGCATTTT. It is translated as CASSLGTGGFRPQHF.